By its share, the clone carrying this T cell receptor (beta chain) is medium-sized. The length of the CDR3 is 13 residues. V lost 6 bases and J lost 6; bases outside the gene matches: 5. The germline CDR1 and CDR2 sequences are LNHDA and SQIVND (reference sequence). The entry originates in a study of read filtering for tumor transcriptome and immune sequencing. Molecular barcoded adaptors covering alpha/delta and beta/gamma chains were used on around 400 ng RNA. MiXCR, run by TCRdb on the reads, gives a single entry per CDR3 protein. The sample consists of around 30,000 distinct CDR3 sequences, 18% of them appearing once.

The source of this sequence is a donor over 35 with multiple myeloma. The rearrangement uses TRBV19 and TRBJ2-1; 7 bases are shared with TRBD1. The material sequenced was a population of CD138-negative cells sorted from bone marrow. The CDR3 here is CASRQGHINEQFF. Written as DNA, the CDR3 is TGTGCCAGTAGACAGGGGCACATCAATGAGCAGTTCTTC.